The 30 T cell receptor beta chains listed next were all sequenced from one sample in a study of shared clonotypes between healthy human individuals. Terminally differentiated effector memory CD45RA+ cells were excluded from the naive CD8 cells, which were CD45RO-negative and positively selected for CCR7. Assay used: immunoSEQ multiplex PCR; TCRdb lists only in-frame clones, some missing. The sample has some 740,000 clones, about 91% seen once. The sequencing sample was made of naive CD8+ T cells sorted from blood. These receptors all come from a man younger than 40 in good health.

The chain combines TRBV7-9 with TRBJ2-3; D may be TRBD2 (7 bases). Germline assignment: CDR1 SEHNR and CDR2 FQNEAQ (reference sequence). Trimming shortened V by 0 bases and J by 3 bases, and 22 bases separated the two germline ends. This CDR3 is 19 amino acids long. The DNA for the CDR3 is TGTGCCAGCAGCTTAGCCACGGAGGGGGGGTTAGTGGAGACAGATACGCAGTATTTT. As protein: CASSLATEGGLVETDTQYF.

The rearrangement joins TRBV6-5 to TRBJ2-1; D is undetermined. There are 14 residues in the CDR3. From germline, CDR1 is MNHEY and CDR2 SVGAGI. V lost 0 bases and J lost 4, with 7 bases in between. CDR3 nucleotides: TGTGCCAGCAGTTACTCTTCCAGATACAATGAGCAGTTCTTC. Protein product: CASSYSSRYNEQFF.

This rearrangement joins TRBV5-1 to TRBJ2-5; TRBD1 aligns across 9 bases. CDR1 is SGHRS and CDR2 is YFSETQ in the germline V gene. The V segment lost 4 bases and the J segment 7 bases; nucleotides outside the gene matches: 11. This CDR3 spans 15 amino acids. This CDR3 reads CASSPTGTGSGTQYF. The CDR3 nucleotides read TGCGCCAGCAGCCCCACCGGGACAGGGAGTGGGACCCAGTACTTC.

This clone was seen only once. The gene calls are TRBV7-6 and TRBJ2-7, with unresolved D. V dropped 5 bases and J dropped 3 bases, with 17 bases sitting between them. Germline V gives CDR1 SGHVS, CDR2 FNYEAQ. The CDR3 runs 15 residues. The CDR3 bases are TGTGCCAGCAGCCTAAAAGCCTCTGGTTACTACGAGCAGTACTTC. Translation: CASSLKASGYYEQYF.

The chain uses TRBV28 and TRBJ1-3; unclear D gene. Trimming took off 3 bases at V and 2 bases at J, with 8 bases between the two ends. Germline assignment: CDR1 MDHEN and CDR2 SYDVKM. The CDR3 runs to 14 residues. The CDR3 loop is CASSFGVAGNTIYF. The CDR3 coding sequence is TGTGCCAGCAGTTTTGGGGTTGCTGGAAACACCATATATTTT.

This sequence joins TRBV11-2 and TRBJ2-7, with 8 nucleotides matching TRBD1. The CDR3 sequence is 14 residues long. CDR1 and CDR2 from the germline V gene are SGHAT and FQNNGV. Germline trimming cut 5 bases from V and 2 bases from J; bases unmatched to any gene: 5. The CDR3: CASSPRTGTYEQYF. DNA for the CDR3: TGTGCCAGCAGCCCAAGGACAGGGACCTACGAGCAGTACTTC.

This chain uses TRBV7-9 with TRBJ2-7, with 8 bases aligning to TRBD1. The length of the CDR3 is 13 residues. V shed 5 bases and J 7 bases; nucleotides not matched to a gene: 7. Germline-derived CDR1 and CDR2 are SEHNR and FQNEAQ (reference sequence). Here the CDR3 reads CASSSWTGREQYF. For the CDR3, the DNA is TGTGCCAGCAGCAGCTGGACAGGGCGGGAGCAGTACTTC.

This chain connects TRBV7-4 to TRBJ2-7; 8 bases are a match to TRBD1. The CDR3 runs 14 residues. CDR1 SGHVT and CDR2 SQSDAQ come from the germline V gene. The trim removed 5 bases at V and 4 bases at J, leaving 7 bases unmatched. The CDR3 sequence: CASSPHRGWYEQYF. CDR3 coding DNA: TGTGCCAGCAGCCCCCACAGGGGGTGGTACGAGCAGTACTTC.

The genes are TRBV5-4 and TRBJ2-7, with 8 bases aligning to TRBD2. V gave up 0 bases and J gave up 4 bases; unmatched junction bases: 3. The germline gives CDR1 SGHNT, CDR2 YYREEE (reference sequence). This CDR3 spans 14 amino acids. The chain's CDR3 is CASSLGTSMYEQYF. The CDR3 nucleotides read TGTGCCAGCAGCTTGGGGACTAGCATGTACGAGCAGTACTTC.

The J gene is TRBJ1-2, the V gene TRBV7-6, with D perhaps matching TRBD1 (6 bases). The CDR3 is 14 amino acids. With 5 bases removed from V and 4 bases from J, the gap between germline ends came to 14 bases. The germline gives CDR1 SGHVS, CDR2 FNYEAQ. Here the CDR3 DNA reads TGTGCCAGCAGCGCTCACAAGACAGGCTATGGCTACACCTTC. This encodes CASSAHKTGYGYTF.

J is TRBJ2-3 and V is TRBV28; D is possibly TRBD1 (5 bases). The CDR3 length is 13 residues. Trimming stripped 3 bases from V and 4 bases from J, with 8 bases between. Germline values: CDR1 MDHEN, CDR2 SYDVKM. CDR3 bases: TGTGCCAGCAGTTTCCCAGGGCCAGATACGCAGTATTTT. It encodes CASSFPGPDTQYF.

The genes are TRBV29-1 and TRBJ1-2; D is possibly TRBD1 (5 bases). V was trimmed by 0 bases and J by 7 bases, leaving 18 bases between them. In germline, CDR1 is SQVTM, CDR2 ANQGSEA. This CDR3 is 15 amino acids long. In DNA form, the CDR3 reads TGCAGCGTTGAAGATCGAAGGGATAGGGGAGGTGGCTACACCTTC. Protein sequence: CSVEDRRDRGGGYTF.

The rearrangement uses TRBV11-2 and TRBJ2-3; D may match TRBD1 or TRBD2 (6 bases each). The CDR3 covers 13 residues. Trimming shortened V by 2 bases and J by 6 bases, and 9 bases separated the two germline ends. CDR1 and CDR2 from the germline V gene are SGHAT and FQNNGV. Here the CDR3 reads CASSLRGPDTQYF. CDR3 nucleotides: TGTGCCAGCAGCTTACGGGGGCCTGATACGCAGTATTTT.

V gene TRBV5-8 combines with J gene TRBJ1-4; perhaps TRBD1 as D (5 bases). This CDR3 contains 14 residues. Trimming removed 4 bases from V and 4 bases from J, with 11 bases in between. Germline CDR1 SGHTS, CDR2 YDEGEE. Here the CDR3 reads CASSLTDINEKLFF. The CDR3 DNA is TGTGCCAGCAGCCTGACGGACATTAATGAAAAACTGTTTTTT. Complete variable domain (other parts from reference TRBV5-8 and TRBJ1-4): EAGVTQSPTHLIKTRGQQATLRCSPISGHTSVYWYQQALGLGLQFLLWYDEGEERNRGNFPPRFSGRQFPNYSSELNVNALELEDSALYLCASSLTDINEKLFFGSGTQLSVL.

The chain employs TRBV4-1 and TRBJ2-1; D is ambiguous. The germline CDR1 and CDR2 sequences are MGHRA and YSYEKL. V gave up 0 bases and J gave up 2 bases, with 8 bases separating them. CDR3 size: 15 residues. Here the CDR3 reads CASSQELAAYNEQFF. CDR3 bases: TGCGCCAGCAGCCAAGAACTGGCGGCCTACAATGAGCAGTTCTTC.

This chain uses TRBV7-8 with TRBJ2-2; TRBD2 is a possible D gene (6 bases). Germline lookup yields CDR1 SGHVS and CDR2 FQNEAQ. The CDR3 loop spans 16 amino acids. The V gene lost 5 bases and the J gene lost 0 bases, with 13 bases spanning the gap. CDR3 residues: CASSRRGTSNTGELFF. CDR3 sequence (DNA): TGTGCCAGCAGCCGACGCGGGACTTCGAACACCGGGGAGCTGTTTTTT.

V is TRBV5-8 and J is TRBJ2-7, with 13 bases aligning to TRBD2. The CDR3 totals 15 residues. V shed 4 bases, J shed 5 bases, and the junction held 6 bases outside the gene matches. Per the germline V gene, CDR1 is SGHTS and CDR2 is YDEGEE. The CDR3 DNA follows: TGTGCCAGCAGCGTAGGACTAGCGGGAGCGGACGAGCAGTACTTC. Its translation is CASSVGLAGADEQYF.

The J gene is TRBJ2-3, the V gene TRBV7-9; 7 bases line up with TRBD2. There are 16 residues in the CDR3. The trim removed 6 bases at V and 2 bases at J, leaving 11 bases unmatched. Germline V lookup: CDR1 SEHNR, CDR2 FQNEAQ (reference sequence). The CDR3 region has the DNA TGTGCCAGCAGTTTTAGCACTAGCGAATCCACAGATACGCAGTATTTT. This sequence encodes CASSFSTSESTDTQYF.

The rearrangement links TRBV4-1 to TRBJ2-5, with 7 bases aligning to TRBD2. CDR3 length: 17 residues. The V segment lost 1 base and the J segment 2 bases; nucleotides outside the gene matches: 10. Germline lookup yields CDR1 MGHRA and CDR2 YSYEKL. The CDR3 bases are TGCGCCAGCAGCCAAGTGGGAATGGGACTAAAGCAAGAGACCCAGTACTTC. It is translated as CASSQVGMGLKQETQYF.

The chain has TRBV7-6 and TRBJ2-7; D is unresolved. V lost 4 bases and J lost 5, with 15 bases in between. The CDR3 spans 14 residues. Germline CDR1 SGHVS, CDR2 FNYEAQ. This chain's CDR3 is CASSYRASGDEQYF. CDR3 nucleotides: TGTGCCAGCAGCTACCGGGCCTCAGGAGACGAGCAGTACTTC.

The sample holds a few counts of this clone. The V and J genes are TRBV19 and TRBJ2-1, with TRBD1 matching over 9 bases. The CDR3 totals 17 residues. V shed 5 bases and J 0 bases; nucleotides not matched to a gene: 8. CDR1 and CDR2 from the germline V gene are LNHDA and SQIVND (reference sequence). The CDR3 here is CASSLTGGSISYNEQFF. DNA for the CDR3: TGTGCCAGTAGTTTAACAGGGGGCTCAATCTCCTACAATGAGCAGTTCTTC.

On this clone itself: Its ends do not fully match the called genes, so a read error is possible. The CDR3 is CASSPRGGPNNEQFF. The CDR3 DNA sequence: TGTGCTAGCAGCCCCCGTGGGGGGCCTAACAATGAGCAGTTCTTC. The chain has TRBV7-7 and TRBJ2-1; either TRBD1 or TRBD2 may supply D (6 bases each). The CDR3 is 15 amino acids. CDR1 is SSHAT and CDR2 is FNYEAQ in the germline V gene (reference sequence).

This clone is a singleton in its sample. The chain couples TRBV5-6 to TRBJ2-2; D is unclear. The CDR3 runs 15 residues. V shed 1 base and J shed 2 bases, with 9 bases lying between them. CDR1 and CDR2 (germline): SGHDT, YYEEEE. CDR3 in amino acids: CASSLLTDNTGELFF. CDR3 bases: TGTGCCAGCAGCTTGCTGACGGACAACACCGGGGAGCTGTTTTTT.

CDR3 DNA sequence: TGTGCCAGCAGTTATGTTGGGGATCAAGAGACCCAGTACTTC. This gives the protein CASSYVGDQETQYF. V and J are TRBV6-5 and TRBJ2-5; D unresolved. The CDR3 covers 14 residues. Between the trimmed V and J ends, which lost 3 bases and 2 bases, there was a span of 10 bases. Germline V CDR1 and CDR2: MNHEY, SVGAGI.

The table lists this clone with a count of one. The V and J genes are TRBV29-1 and TRBJ2-1; 14 bases align to TRBD2. CDR1 is SQVTM and CDR2 is ANQGSEA in the germline V gene. Trimming took 4 bases from V and 6 from J; bases not matched to a gene: 5. The CDR3 extends over 15 amino acids. The CDR3 protein is CSVVRTSGRSNEQFF. DNA for the CDR3: TGCAGCGTTGTCCGGACTAGCGGGAGGAGCAATGAGCAGTTCTTC.

The chain is built from TRBV15 and TRBJ2-2; D unresolved. V lost 6 bases to trimming and J lost 3 bases, with 14 bases between them. There are 15 residues in the CDR3. Germline CDR1 LNHNV, CDR2 YYDKDF (reference sequence). The CDR3 protein is CATRGPVRDTGELFF. Here the CDR3 DNA reads TGTGCCACCAGGGGCCCTGTCCGGGACACCGGGGAGCTGTTTTTT.

In nucleotides, the CDR3 is TGTGCCAGCAGTCGGGACAGAATAATTTCGGATACGCAGTATTTT. Protein sequence: CASSRDRIISDTQYF. V usage is TRBV6-6 and J usage is TRBJ2-3; 7 bases match TRBD1. The V segment lost 5 bases and the J segment 6 bases; nucleotides outside the gene matches: 11. CDR3 size: 15 residues. CDR1 is MNHNY and CDR2 is SVGAGI in the germline V gene (reference sequence).

As concerns this clone: Other DNA sequences in this specimen translate into the identical CDR3. As DNA, the CDR3 is TGTGCCAGCAGCCCGAGCTCCTACGAGCAGTACTTC. This sequence encodes CASSPSSYEQYF. The rearrangement uses TRBV7-2 and TRBJ2-7, with no clear D. The CDR3 consists of 12 residues. Germline V lookup: CDR1 SGHTA, CDR2 FQGNSA. Trimming pared 5 bases from V and 0 bases from J, leaving 5 bases between.

The chain uses TRBV11-2 and TRBJ1-3, with D maybe TRBD1 (6 bases). In germline, CDR1 is SGHAT, CDR2 FQNNGV. Between the trimmed V and J ends, which lost 4 bases and 8 bases, there was a span of 15 bases. This CDR3 comprises 14 residues. Here the CDR3 reads CASSSYREADTIYF. The CDR3 DNA reads as TGTGCCAGCAGCTCTTACAGGGAAGCGGACACCATATATTTT.

This rearrangement joins TRBV9 to TRBJ2-7, with TRBD2 matching over 7 bases. V shed 4 bases and J 5 bases; nucleotides not matched to a gene: 15. The CDR3 runs 16 residues. CDR1 and CDR2 (germline): SGDLS, YYNGEE. The CDR3 loop reads CASSPTLAGEMDEQYF. CDR3 coding DNA: TGTGCCAGCAGCCCCACCCTGGCGGGAGAAATGGACGAGCAGTACTTC. The variable domain in full, with the rest retrieved from reference TRBV9 and TRBJ2-7, is DSGVTQTPKHLITATGQRVTLRCSPRSGDLSVYWYQQSLDQGLQFLIQYYNGEERAKGNILERFSAQQFPDLHSELNLSSLELGDSALYFCASSPTLAGEMDEQYFGPGTRLTVT.